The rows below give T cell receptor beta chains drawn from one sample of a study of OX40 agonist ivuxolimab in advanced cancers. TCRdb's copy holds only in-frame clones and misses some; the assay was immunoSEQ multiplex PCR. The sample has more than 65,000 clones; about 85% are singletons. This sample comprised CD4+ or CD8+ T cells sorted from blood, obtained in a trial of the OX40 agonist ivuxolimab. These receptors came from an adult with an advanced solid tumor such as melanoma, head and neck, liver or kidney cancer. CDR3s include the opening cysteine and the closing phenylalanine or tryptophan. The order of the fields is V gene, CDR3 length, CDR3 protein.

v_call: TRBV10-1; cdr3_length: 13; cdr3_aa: CATSGAQRDTQYF
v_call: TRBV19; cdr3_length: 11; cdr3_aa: CASSHGKPQHF
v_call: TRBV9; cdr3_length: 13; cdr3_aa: CASSVTPDTEAFF
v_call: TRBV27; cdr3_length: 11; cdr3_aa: CASSSAGELFF
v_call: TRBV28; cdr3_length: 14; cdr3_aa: CASSPPAGGRGYTF
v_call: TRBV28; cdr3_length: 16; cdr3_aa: CASSSLDRYSNQPQHF
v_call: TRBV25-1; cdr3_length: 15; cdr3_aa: CASSPFTPNTGELFF
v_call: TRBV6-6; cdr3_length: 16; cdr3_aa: CASIPKWSQGNQPQHF
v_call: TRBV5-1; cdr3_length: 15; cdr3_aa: CASSLAGTGATEQYF
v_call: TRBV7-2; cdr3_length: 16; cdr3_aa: CASSPGTGGGNQPQHF
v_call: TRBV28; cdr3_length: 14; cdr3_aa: CASSLGAHYYEQYF
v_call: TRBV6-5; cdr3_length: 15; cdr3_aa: CASSYQGTSFTEAFF
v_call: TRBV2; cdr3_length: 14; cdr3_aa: CASSVDRSTDTQYF
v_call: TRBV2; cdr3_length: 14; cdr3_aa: CASTYTLATGELFF
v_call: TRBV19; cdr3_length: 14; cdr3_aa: CASSMGDDRGEAFF
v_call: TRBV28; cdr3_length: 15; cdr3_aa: CASTLQGGLGETQYF
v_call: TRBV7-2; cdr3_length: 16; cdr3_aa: CASSTSGYLARDTQYF
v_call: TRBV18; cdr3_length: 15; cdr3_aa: CASSPGVWSYNEQFF
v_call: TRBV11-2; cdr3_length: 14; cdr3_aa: CASSRDRTKNIQYF
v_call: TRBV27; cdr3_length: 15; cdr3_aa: CASSLTGWANEKLFF
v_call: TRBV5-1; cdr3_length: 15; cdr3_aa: CASSATSGSYNEQFF
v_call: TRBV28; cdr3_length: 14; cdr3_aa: CASSDGSSGNTIYF
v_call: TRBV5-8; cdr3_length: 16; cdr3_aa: CASRDGLARYQETQYF
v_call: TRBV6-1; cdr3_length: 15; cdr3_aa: CASRLGLVPSDEQFF
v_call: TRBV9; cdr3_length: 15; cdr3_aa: CASSPRRGSESPLHF
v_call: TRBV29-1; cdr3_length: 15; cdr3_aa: CSALRDQGLGEKLFF
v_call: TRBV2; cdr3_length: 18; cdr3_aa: CASSPSTGEGGPITEAFF
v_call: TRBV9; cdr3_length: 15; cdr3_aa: CASSARTGFNYGYTF
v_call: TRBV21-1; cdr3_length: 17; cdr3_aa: CASSNRTGRGLNTEAFF
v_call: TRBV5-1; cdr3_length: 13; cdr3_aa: CASSSLSGAETFF
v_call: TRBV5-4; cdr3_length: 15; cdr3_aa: CASSLAGTGVYGYTF
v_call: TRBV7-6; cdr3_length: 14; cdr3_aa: CASSLASGYNEQFF
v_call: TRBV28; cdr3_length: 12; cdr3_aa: CASSFGNQPQHF
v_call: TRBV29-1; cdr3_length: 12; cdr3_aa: CSGTSGSDEQYF
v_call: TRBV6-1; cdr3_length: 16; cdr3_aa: CASSEPGRGGNTEAFF
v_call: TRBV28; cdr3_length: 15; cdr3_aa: CASSFILAGGETQYF
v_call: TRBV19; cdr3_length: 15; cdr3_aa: CASRTPGPYNQPQHF
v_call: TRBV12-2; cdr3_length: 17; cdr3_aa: CASRPSTSGRWGNEQFF
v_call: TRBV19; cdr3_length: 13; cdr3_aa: CASSSREGYGYTF
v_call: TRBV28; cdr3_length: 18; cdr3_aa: CASSTSSGTSGDRETQYF
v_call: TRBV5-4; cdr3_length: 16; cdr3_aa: CASSPPPSGSTDTQYF
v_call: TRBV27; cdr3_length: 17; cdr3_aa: CASSRSTSRGIYNEQFF
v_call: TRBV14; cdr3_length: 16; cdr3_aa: CASSQEKRGHPYEQYF
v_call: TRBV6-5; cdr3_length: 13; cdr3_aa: CASGQGRNQPQHF
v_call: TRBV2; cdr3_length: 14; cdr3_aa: CASSDNRLGHEQFF
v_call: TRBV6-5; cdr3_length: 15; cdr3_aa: CASSDWTRVTYEQYF
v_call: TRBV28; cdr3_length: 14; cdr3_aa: CASTGTSEGHEQYF
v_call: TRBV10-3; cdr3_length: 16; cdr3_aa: CAISESQGGFYTEAFF
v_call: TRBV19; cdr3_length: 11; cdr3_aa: CAGRQGNTIYF
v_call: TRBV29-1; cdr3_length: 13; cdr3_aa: CSVGADSTDTQYF
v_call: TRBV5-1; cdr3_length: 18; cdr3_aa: CASSSQGQGAFSGNTIYF
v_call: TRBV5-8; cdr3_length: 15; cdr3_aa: CASSLVWGYTDTQYF
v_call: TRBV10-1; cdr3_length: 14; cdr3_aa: CASSEGLGVYEQYF
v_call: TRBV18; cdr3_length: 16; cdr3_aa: CASSLLRDRGLNEQFF
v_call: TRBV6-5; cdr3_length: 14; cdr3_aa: CASSYMVTGVGAFF